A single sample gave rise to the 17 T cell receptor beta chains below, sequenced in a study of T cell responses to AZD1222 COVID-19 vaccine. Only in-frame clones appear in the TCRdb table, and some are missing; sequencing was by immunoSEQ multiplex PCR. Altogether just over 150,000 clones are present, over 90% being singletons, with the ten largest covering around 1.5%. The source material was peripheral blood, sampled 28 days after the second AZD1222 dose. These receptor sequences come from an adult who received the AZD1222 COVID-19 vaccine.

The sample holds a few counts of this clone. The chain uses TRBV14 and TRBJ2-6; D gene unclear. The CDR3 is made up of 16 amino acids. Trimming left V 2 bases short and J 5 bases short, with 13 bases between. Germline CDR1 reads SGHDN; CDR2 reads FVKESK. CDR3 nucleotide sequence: TGTGCCAGCAGCCAATTTAAACTTGGGCGGGCCAACGTCCTGACTTTC. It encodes CASSQFKLGRANVLTF.

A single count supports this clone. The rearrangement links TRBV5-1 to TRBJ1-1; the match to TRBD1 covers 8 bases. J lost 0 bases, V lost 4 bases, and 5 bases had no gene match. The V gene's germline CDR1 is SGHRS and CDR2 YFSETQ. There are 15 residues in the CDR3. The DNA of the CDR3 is TGCGCCAGCAGCCCTTGGACAGGGTTGAACACTGAAGCTTTCTTT. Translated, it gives CASSPWTGLNTEAFF.

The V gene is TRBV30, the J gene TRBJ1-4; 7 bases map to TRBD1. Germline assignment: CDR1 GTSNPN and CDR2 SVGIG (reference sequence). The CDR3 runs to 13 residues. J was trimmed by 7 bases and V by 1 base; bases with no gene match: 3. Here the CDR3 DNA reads TGTGCCTGGAGTGGAGGGGGCGGTGAAAAACTGTTTTTT. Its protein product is CAWSGGGGEKLFF.

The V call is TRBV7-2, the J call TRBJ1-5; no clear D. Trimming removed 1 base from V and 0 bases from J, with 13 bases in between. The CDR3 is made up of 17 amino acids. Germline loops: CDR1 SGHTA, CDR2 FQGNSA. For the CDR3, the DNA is TGTGCCAGCAGCTTAGGAGGTAGGGCCTATAGCAATCAGCCCCAGCATTTT. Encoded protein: CASSLGGRAYSNQPQHF.

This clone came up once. As DNA, the CDR3 is TGTGCCAGCAGCGCTAGCGGGCGGTACAATGAGCAGTTCTTC. Amino acids: CASSASGRYNEQFF. This rearrangement joins TRBV11-2 to TRBJ2-1; the match to TRBD2 covers 8 bases. The trim removed 5 bases at V and 4 bases at J, leaving 4 bases unmatched. The CDR3 loop spans 14 amino acids. Germline V gene sequence: CDR1 SGHAT, CDR2 FQNNGV.

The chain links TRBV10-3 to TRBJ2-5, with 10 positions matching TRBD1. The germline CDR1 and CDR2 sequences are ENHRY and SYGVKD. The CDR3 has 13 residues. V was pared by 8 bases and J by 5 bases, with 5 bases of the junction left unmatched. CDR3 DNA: TGTGCCATCGCCCGGACAGGGGGTGAGACCCAGTACTTC. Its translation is CAIARTGGETQYF.

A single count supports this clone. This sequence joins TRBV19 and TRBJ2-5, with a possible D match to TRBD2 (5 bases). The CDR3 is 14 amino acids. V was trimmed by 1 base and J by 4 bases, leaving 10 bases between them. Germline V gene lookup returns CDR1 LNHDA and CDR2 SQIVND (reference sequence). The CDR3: CASSIGLRIETQYF. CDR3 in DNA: TGTGCCAGTAGTATAGGACTAAGAATAGAGACCCAGTACTTC.

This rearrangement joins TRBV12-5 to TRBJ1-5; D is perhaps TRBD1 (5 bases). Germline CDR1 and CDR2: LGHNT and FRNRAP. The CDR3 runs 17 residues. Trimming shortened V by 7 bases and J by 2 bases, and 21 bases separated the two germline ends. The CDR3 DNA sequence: TGTGCTAGTGACCTACTCAAACCCAGGGATGGCAATCAGCCCCAGCATTTT. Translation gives CASDLLKPRDGNQPQHF.

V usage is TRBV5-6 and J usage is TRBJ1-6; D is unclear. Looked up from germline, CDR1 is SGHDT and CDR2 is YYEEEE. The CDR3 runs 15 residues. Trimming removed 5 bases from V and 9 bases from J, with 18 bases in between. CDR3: CASSHNELPTSPLHF. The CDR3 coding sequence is TGTGCCAGCAGTCACAATGAGCTCCCCACTTCACCCCTCCACTTT.

For the CDR3, the DNA is TGTGCCAGCAGTTACTCGGGCAGGGGAAGCAATCAGCCCCAGCATTTT. Amino acids: CASSYSGRGSNQPQHF. V usage is TRBV6-5 and J usage is TRBJ1-5; maybe TRBD1 (6 bases). This CDR3 is 16 amino acids long. In germline, CDR1 is MNHEY, CDR2 SVGAGI. V dropped 0 bases and J dropped 1 base, with 10 bases sitting between them.

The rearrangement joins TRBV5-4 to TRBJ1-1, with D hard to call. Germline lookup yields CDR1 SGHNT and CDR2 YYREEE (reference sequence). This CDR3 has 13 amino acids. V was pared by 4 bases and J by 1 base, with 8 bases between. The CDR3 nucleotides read TGTGCCAGCAGCCGGAAGGGGAACACTGAAGCTTTCTTT. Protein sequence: CASSRKGNTEAFF.

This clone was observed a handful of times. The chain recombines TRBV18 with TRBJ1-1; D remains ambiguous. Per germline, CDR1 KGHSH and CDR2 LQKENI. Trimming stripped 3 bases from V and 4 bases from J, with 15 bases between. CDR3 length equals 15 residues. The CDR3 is CASSPRTEDSTEAFF. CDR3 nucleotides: TGTGCCAGCTCACCCCGGACCGAGGATAGCACTGAAGCTTTCTTT.

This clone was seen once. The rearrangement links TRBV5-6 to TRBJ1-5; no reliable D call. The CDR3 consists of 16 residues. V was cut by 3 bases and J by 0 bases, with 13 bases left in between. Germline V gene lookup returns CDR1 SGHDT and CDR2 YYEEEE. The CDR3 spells CASSSGSYYSNQPQHF. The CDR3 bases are TGTGCCAGCAGCTCGGGGAGCTATTATAGCAATCAGCCCCAGCATTTT.

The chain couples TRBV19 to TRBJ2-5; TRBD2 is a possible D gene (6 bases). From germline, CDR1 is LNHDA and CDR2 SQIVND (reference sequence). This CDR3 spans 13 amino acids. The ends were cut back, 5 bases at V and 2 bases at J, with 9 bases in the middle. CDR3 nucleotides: TGTGCCAGTAGTCAGGGACTGCAAGAGACCCAGTACTTC. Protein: CASSQGLQETQYF. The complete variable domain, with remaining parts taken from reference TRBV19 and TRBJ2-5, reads DGGITQSPKYLFRKEGQNVTLSCEQNLNHDAMYWYRQDPGQGLRLIYYSQIVNDFQKGDIAEGYSVSREKKESFPLTVTSAQKNPTAFYLCASSQGLQETQYFGPGTRLLVL.

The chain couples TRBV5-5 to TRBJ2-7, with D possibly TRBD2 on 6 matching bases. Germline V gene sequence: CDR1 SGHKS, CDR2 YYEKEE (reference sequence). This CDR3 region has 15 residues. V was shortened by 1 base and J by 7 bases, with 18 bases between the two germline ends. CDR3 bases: TGTGCCAGCAGCTTGCAACTAGCCCAGTCGGGGGAGCAGTACTTC. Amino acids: CASSLQLAQSGEQYF. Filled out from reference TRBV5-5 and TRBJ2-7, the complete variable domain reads DAGVTQSPTHLIKTRGQQVTLRCSPISGHKSVSWYQQVLGQGPQFIFQYYEKEERGRGNFPDRFSARQFPNYSSELNVNALLLGDSALYLCASSLQLAQSGEQYFGPGTRLTVT.

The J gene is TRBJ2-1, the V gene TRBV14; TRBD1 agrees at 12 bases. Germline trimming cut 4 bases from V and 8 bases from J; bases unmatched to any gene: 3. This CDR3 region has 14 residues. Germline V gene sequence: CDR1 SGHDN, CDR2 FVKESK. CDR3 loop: CASSPGTGGYEQFF. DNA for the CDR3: TGTGCCAGCAGCCCCGGGACAGGGGGCTATGAGCAGTTCTTC.

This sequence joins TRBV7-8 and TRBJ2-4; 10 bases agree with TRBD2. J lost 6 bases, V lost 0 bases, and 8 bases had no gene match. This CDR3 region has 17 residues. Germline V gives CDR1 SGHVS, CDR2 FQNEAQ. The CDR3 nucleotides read TGTGCCAGCAGCTTAGCCCGTCCCGGGACTAGCGTAAACATTCAGTACTTC. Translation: CASSLARPGTSVNIQYF.